These 21 T cell receptor beta chains originate from one sample sequenced in a study of blood T cell repertoires in COVID-19 (dated by TCRdb to about 2020). Library preparation was by the immunoSEQ multiplex PCR assay. TCRdb stores this immuneACCESS table with in-frame sequences only. Part of the clones is absent; in the studies checked, under half of the shortfall reflects unresolved V genes, and no reason is known for the rest. The sample includes 200,000 to 250,000 clones, with approximately 86% observed a single time. 1.6% of the sample is taken by the ten largest. Material: PBMCs or T cells enriched from blood (not recorded which). The source of these receptors is a woman between 50 and 59 years old who had recovered from COVID-19.

This clone was counted only a few times. This chain joins TRBV19 and TRBJ2-2; TRBD1 agrees at 7 bases. Per the germline V gene, CDR1 is LNHDA and CDR2 is SQIVND (reference sequence). The CDR3 runs 16 residues. V shed 6 bases and J 5 bases; nucleotides not matched to a gene: 12. The CDR3 region has the DNA TGTGCCAGTAGACCGTATGACAGGGTCGGGACCGGGGAGCTGTTTTTT. It specifies CASRPYDRVGTGELFF.

The chain carries TRBV11-2 and TRBJ2-7; 7 bases align to TRBD1. The ends lost 1 base at V and 2 bases at J; junction bases unmatched: 2. This CDR3 is 14 amino acids long. Germline CDR1 SGHAT, CDR2 FQNNGV. CDR3 protein: CASSLGDRAYEQYF. In DNA, the CDR3 is TGTGCCAGCAGCTTAGGGGACAGAGCCTACGAGCAGTACTTC.

This chain links TRBV19 with TRBJ2-5; a possible D gene is TRBD2 (6 bases). With 3 bases removed from V and 5 bases from J, the gap between germline ends came to 10 bases. Germline CDR1 and CDR2: LNHDA and SQIVND (reference sequence). The CDR3 consists of 13 residues. CDR3 sequence: CASSIPGRETQYF. The CDR3 coding sequence is TGTGCCAGTAGTATCCCAGGGAGGGAGACCCAGTACTTC.

The chain combines TRBV7-2 with TRBJ2-1; 7 bases are a match to TRBD2. The CDR3 runs 14 residues. CDR1 and CDR2 from the germline V gene are SGHTA and FQGNSA. Trimming took 5 bases from V and 7 from J; bases not matched to a gene: 8. CDR3 bases: TGTGCCAGCAGCACAAGGGGCGGGAGTAATGAGCAGTTCTTC. Residues: CASSTRGGSNEQFF.

The V call is TRBV2, the J call TRBJ2-3; the D gene is possibly TRBD2 (5 bases). The CDR3 extends over 14 amino acids. Germline CDR1 reads SNHLY; CDR2 reads FYNNEI. Trimming cost V 0 bases and J 6 bases, with 10 bases left between them. CDR3 loop: CASSEALREDTQYF. The CDR3 nucleotides are TGTGCCAGCAGTGAAGCGCTTAGGGAGGATACGCAGTATTTT.

The rearrangement joins TRBV19 to TRBJ2-7; 7 nucleotides align to TRBD1. Germline CDR1 is LNHDA and CDR2 is SQIVND (reference sequence). CDR3 size: 15 residues. Unmatched junction bases numbered 6, after V lost 2 bases and J lost 2 bases. CDR3 amino acids: CASSINRQGTYEQYF. DNA of the CDR3: TGTGCCAGTAGTATAAACCGACAGGGCACCTACGAGCAGTACTTC.

This chain connects TRBV3-1 (or the pseudogene TRBV3-2) to TRBJ2-7; 7 nucleotides align to TRBD2. Trimming removed 5 bases from V and 0 bases from J; junction bases left unmatched: 7. The germline gives CDR1 LGHDT, CDR2 YNNKEL (reference sequence). This CDR3 spans 15 amino acids. CDR3 sequence (DNA): TGTGCCAGCAGCTCACGCACTAGCGCCTCCTACGAGCAGTACTTC. Encoded protein: CASSSRTSASYEQYF.

The V and J genes are TRBV27 and TRBJ2-7; 8 positions agree with TRBD2. The CDR3 has 15 amino acids. Looked up from germline, CDR1 is MNHEY and CDR2 is SMNVEV (reference sequence). V was pared by 0 bases and J by 6 bases, with 7 bases of the junction left unmatched. In DNA, the CDR3 is TGTGCCAGCAGTTTATCGTTAGCGGGATTCGCCGAGCAGTACTTC. It yields the protein CASSLSLAGFAEQYF.

This rearrangement joins TRBV2 to TRBJ1-4; D is unclear. The V end lost 11 bases, the J end lost 8 bases, and 21 bases lay between the germline ends. Germline lookup yields CDR1 SNHLY and CDR2 FYNNEI. This CDR3 has 14 amino acids. The CDR3 reads CAGDSGSFGEKLFF. For the CDR3, the DNA is TGTGCCGGCGACTCCGGGAGCTTCGGAGAAAAACTGTTTTTT.

This clone was recorded only once. The CDR3 protein is CASSSEGLSNDEQYF. CDR3 sequence (DNA): TGTGCCAGCAGCTCTGAGGGACTTAGCAACGACGAGCAGTACTTC. The chain couples TRBV11-1 to TRBJ2-7, with D possibly being TRBD2 (6 bases). The CDR3 covers 15 residues. Germline loops: CDR1 SGHAT, CDR2 FQDESV (reference sequence). Between the trimmed V and J ends, which lost 4 bases and 5 bases, there was a span of 18 bases.

This clone was seen only a few times. The chain employs TRBV3-1 (or the pseudogene TRBV3-2) and TRBJ1-1; no definite D call. The CDR3 consists of 15 residues. Germline V lookup: CDR1 LGHDT, CDR2 YNNKEL (reference sequence). V was pared by 4 bases and J by 0 bases, with 12 bases between. The DNA of the CDR3 is TGTGCCAGCAGCCCCGCACAGAACATGAACACTGAAGCTTTCTTT. It is translated as CASSPAQNMNTEAFF.

The CDR3 sequence: CASRREGLLMSYNEQFF. The CDR3 DNA reads as TGTGCCAGCAGACGAGAGGGCCTTCTTATGTCCTACAATGAGCAGTTCTTC. The chain carries TRBV27 and TRBJ2-1; maybe TRBD2 (5 bases). The germline gives CDR1 MNHEY, CDR2 SMNVEV (reference sequence). Trimming removed 6 bases at V and 1 base at J, with 19 bases between. The length of the CDR3 is 17 residues.

This chain joins TRBV19 and TRBJ1-2; a weak D match, TRBD1 (6 bases). This CDR3 is 13 amino acids long. V lost 2 bases and J 4 bases, leaving 8 bases between the germline ends. CDR1 is LNHDA and CDR2 is SQIVND in the germline V gene (reference sequence). The CDR3 DNA reads as TGTGCCAGTAGTATACAGGGGACCTATGGCTACACCTTC. Translation: CASSIQGTYGYTF.

The chain links TRBV18 to TRBJ1-1, with unresolved D. V was clipped by 3 bases and J by 4 bases, with 9 bases between them. CDR3 length equals 13 residues. Germline CDR1 and CDR2: KGHSH and LQKENI. The CDR3 bases are TGTGCCAGCTCACCGGCCTCGGGCACTGAAGCTTTCTTT. It is translated as CASSPASGTEAFF.

The chain recombines TRBV28 with TRBJ2-2; the D gene is possibly TRBD1 (5 bases). The CDR3 spans 15 residues. The V gene's germline CDR1 is MDHEN and CDR2 SYDVKM. The V and J ends lost 4 bases and 3 bases respectively, with 12 bases between them. CDR3 DNA: TGTGCCAGCAGTTCCTTTGACAGATACACCGGGGAGCTGTTTTTT. This codes for CASSSFDRYTGELFF.

The chain combines TRBV18 with TRBJ2-1; 12 nucleotides align to TRBD2. J gave up 9 bases and V 3 bases, and 3 bases lay outside the gene matches. The CDR3 runs 14 residues. Germline CDR1 is KGHSH and CDR2 is LQKENI. CDR3 nucleotides: TGTGCCAGCTCACCGTCTAGCGGGAGGGGTGAGCAGTTCTTC. The encoded protein is CASSPSSGRGEQFF.

The chain joins TRBV10-3 to TRBJ2-1; 7 bases are shared with TRBD2. This CDR3 spans 15 amino acids. Germline V gives CDR1 ENHRY, CDR2 SYGVKD. The J segment lost 4 bases and the V segment lost 2 bases, leaving 5 bases of the junction unmatched. The CDR3 coding sequence is TGTGCCATCAGTGAGGGGGCTAGCGGTTACAATGAGCAGTTCTTC. Protein product: CAISEGASGYNEQFF.

V gene TRBV3-1 (or the pseudogene TRBV3-2) combines with J gene TRBJ2-5, with D hard to call. Trimming took off 3 bases at V and 1 base at J, with 6 bases between the two ends. This CDR3 spans 13 amino acids. From germline, CDR1 is LGHDT and CDR2 YNNKEL (reference sequence). In nucleotides, the CDR3 is TGTGCCAGCAGCCATAGGAGCCAAGAGACCCAGTACTTC. This translates into CASSHRSQETQYF.

The chain combines TRBV7-2 with TRBJ2-1; 10 bases align to TRBD2. Per the germline V gene, CDR1 is SGHTA and CDR2 is FQGNSA. The V gene end was trimmed by 6 bases and the J gene end by 4 bases; junction bases not matched to a gene: 6. This CDR3 has 15 amino acids. The CDR3 region has the DNA TGTGCCAGCAGGTCTAGCGGGAGTTTGTACAATGAGCAGTTCTTC. Translated: CASRSSGSLYNEQFF.

The chain employs TRBV27 and TRBJ1-5, with D possibly matching TRBD1 (5 bases). From germline, CDR1 is MNHEY and CDR2 SMNVEV (reference sequence). V lost 2 bases to trimming and J lost 6 bases, with 8 bases between them. The CDR3 is 13 residues long. The CDR3 sequence is CASSLGRGQPQHF. CDR3 in DNA: TGTGCCAGCAGTTTAGGGAGGGGTCAGCCCCAGCATTTT.

This clone was detected once. The chain combines TRBV5-1 with TRBJ2-3; 7 bases match TRBD1. Trimming cost V 5 bases and J 3 bases; bases outside gene matches: 9. The CDR3 is 15 amino acids. CDR1 and CDR2 from the germline V gene are SGHRS and YFSETQ. The CDR3 nucleotides are TGCGCCAGCAGGGCAGGGACAGAGACGACAGATACGCAGTATTTT. This gives the protein CASRAGTETTDTQYF.